This T cell receptor beta chain was sequenced in a study of CD8 T cells in Susac syndrome. Sequencing of TCR beta drew on CD8+ and CD4+ T cells from blood. Healthy donors acted as controls, with matching for age and sex. TEMRA cells were FACS-enriched, unlike CD8+ and CD4+ T cells, which were negatively isolated. RNA, at roughly 0.45 to 1 ug, was reverse transcribed with random hexamers. TCR beta CDR3 was amplified by immunoSEQ multiplex PCR. This amplification extended across 54 Vbeta and 13 Jbeta segments. TCRdb re-called the immunoSEQ multiplex PCR reads through MiXCR, storing one row per CDR3 protein. Of 50,000 or so distinct CDR3 sequences in the sample, more than 85% were seen once. Germline V CDR1 and CDR2: SEHNR, FQNEAQ (reference sequence). J was trimmed by 8 bases and V by 3 bases; bases with no gene match: 12. The CDR3 has 15 residues.

The receptor's source is a human donor in good health. The specimen sequenced was CD8+ T cells from PBMCs. This chain joins TRBV7-9 and TRBJ1-2, with 7 bases lining up with TRBD1. The CDR3 here is CASSFPFGQAVGYTF. CDR3 in DNA: TGTGCCAGCAGCTTCCCCTTTGGACAGGCCGTCGGCTACACCTTC.